A single sample gave rise to the 14 T cell receptor beta chains below, sequenced in a study of patients and donors after allogeneic stem cell transplantation. TCRdb re-called the RT-PCR reads through MiXCR, storing one row per CDR3 protein. The table lists approximately 200,000 distinct CDR3 sequences, around two fifths of them singletons. The specimen was blood, either unsorted or a sorted T cell fraction (not recorded which). These receptors all stem from a human donor who was either an allogeneic HSCT recipient or a stem cell or donor lymphocyte infusion donor (not recorded which). It is not recorded whose cells these are; they may come from a transplant donor.

This clonotype was recorded once. This chain joins TRBV24-1 and TRBJ2-7; tentative D call: TRBD1 (5 bases). Germline-derived CDR1 and CDR2 are KGHDR and SFDVKD. The CDR3 has 13 residues. V was shortened by 6 bases and J by 6 bases, with 14 bases between the two germline ends. CDR3 sequence: CATSTPQGFEQYF. In DNA, the CDR3 is TGTGCCACCAGTACACCCCAGGGTTTCGAGCAGTACTTC.

The chain combines TRBV10-3 with TRBJ1-1, with TRBD1 identical over 8 bases. Germline V lookup: CDR1 ENHRY, CDR2 SYGVKD. J gave up 4 bases and V 7 bases, and 14 bases lay outside the gene matches. There are 16 residues in the CDR3. This chain's CDR3 is CAIKTRQGLPPTEAFF. CDR3 nucleotides: TGTGCCATCAAAACCCGACAGGGGCTCCCACCCACTGAAGCTTTCTTT.

This clonotype was detected only a few times. The V and J genes are TRBV5-1 and TRBJ2-1; TRBD2 agrees at 8 bases. The germline CDR1 and CDR2 sequences are SGHRS and YFSETQ. The CDR3 is made up of 17 amino acids. Unmatched junction bases numbered 7, after V lost 2 bases and J lost 0 bases. The CDR3 sequence is CASSLGLAGSSYNEQFF. CDR3 bases: TGCGCCAGCAGCTTAGGACTAGCTGGGAGCTCCTACAATGAGCAGTTCTTC.

V gene TRBV30 combines with J gene TRBJ2-3, with 7 positions matching TRBD2. Germline CDR1 GTSNPN, CDR2 SVGIG (reference sequence). V was clipped by 5 bases and J by 7 bases; unmatched bases: 3. The CDR3 sequence is 11 residues long. The CDR3 loop reads CAWGGGNTQYF. CDR3 nucleotides: TGTGCCTGGGGCGGGGGAAATACGCAGTATTTT.

The rearrangement uses TRBV29-1 and TRBJ2-3; 10 nucleotides line up with TRBD2. The V gene end was trimmed by 6 bases and the J gene end by 0 bases; junction bases not matched to a gene: 6. Germline V gene lookup returns CDR1 SQVTM and CDR2 ANQGSEA. This CDR3 spans 15 amino acids. The CDR3 loop is CSVGALAGSTDTQYF. CDR3 nucleotides: TGCAGCGTGGGAGCACTAGCGGGAAGCACAGATACGCAGTATTTT.

In nucleotides, the CDR3 is TGTGCCAGCAGTTTAGTTGGGTTCCACGAGCAGTACTTC. It specifies CASSLVGFHEQYF. The V call is TRBV27, the J call TRBJ2-7; no definite D call. V was cut by 2 bases and J by 5 bases, with 10 bases left in between. Germline V gene data show CDR1 as MNHEY and CDR2 as SMNVEV (reference sequence). The CDR3 loop spans 13 amino acids.

Only a few counts were recorded for this clonotype. The chain has TRBV7-2 and TRBJ2-5, with 12 bases identical to TRBD2. There are 17 residues in the CDR3. Germline V gene data show CDR1 as SGHTA and CDR2 as FQGNSA. V was clipped by 0 bases and J by 3 bases; unmatched bases: 5. In DNA form, the CDR3 reads TGTGCCAGCAGCTTAGCGCGAGCTAGCGGGAGGGAAGAGACCCAGTACTTC. Translation gives CASSLARASGREETQYF.

The rearrangement uses TRBV6-1 and TRBJ1-6; no clear D. The V and J ends lost 7 bases and 10 bases respectively, with 11 bases between them. The germline gives CDR1 MNHNS, CDR2 SASEGT. CDR3 length equals 12 residues. The CDR3 sequence: CASTDPGSPLHF. CDR3 nucleotides: TGTGCCAGCACCGATCCGGGATCACCCCTCCACTTT.

The chain has TRBV7-2 and TRBJ2-1; D is perhaps TRBD2 (5 bases). Trimming stripped 2 bases from V and 3 bases from J, with 20 bases between. CDR3 size: 18 residues. The germline CDR1 and CDR2 sequences are SGHTA and FQGNSA. The CDR3 bases are TGTGCCAGCAGCTTATTTTTGTTGAGCGGAGGCGACTACAATGAGCAGTTCTTC. Amino acids: CASSLFLLSGGDYNEQFF. Full variable domain (rest looked up from reference TRBV7-2 and TRBJ2-1): GAGVSQSPSNKVTEKGKDVELRCDPISGHTALYWYRQSLGQGLEFLIYFQGNSAPDKSGLPSDRFSAERTGGSVSTLTIQRTQQEDSAVYLCASSLFLLSGGDYNEQFFGPGTRLTVL.

The chain links TRBV6-1 to TRBJ2-1; no definite D call. The CDR3 spans 14 residues. V lost 5 bases and J lost 0, with 8 bases in between. Looked up from germline, CDR1 is MNHNS and CDR2 is SASEGT. CDR3 DNA: TGTGCCAGCAGTAGAACCCCCTCCTACAATGAGCAGTTCTTC. It is translated as CASSRTPSYNEQFF.

The rearrangement uses TRBV6-5 and TRBJ2-5; D unclear. There are 14 residues in the CDR3. Trimming stripped 4 bases from V and 4 bases from J, with 13 bases between. From germline, CDR1 is MNHEY and CDR2 SVGAGI. The CDR3 DNA is TGTGCCAGCAGTTCCCAGGACCTCCTAGAGACCCAGTACTTC. Translated, it gives CASSSQDLLETQYF.

This clonotype was counted ten times or more. This sequence joins TRBV7-9 and TRBJ1-1, with no clear D. This CDR3 is built from 12 residues. V was shortened by 1 base and J by 2 bases, with 2 bases between the two germline ends. CDR1 and CDR2 from the germline V gene are SEHNR and FQNEAQ (reference sequence). The CDR3 region has the DNA TGTGCCAGCAGCTTAGAAAACACTGAAGCTTTCTTT. It yields the protein CASSLENTEAFF.

This clonotype was counted only a few times. V and J are TRBV9 and TRBJ1-1; D remains unclear. The CDR3 spans 15 residues. Per germline, CDR1 SGDLS and CDR2 YYNGEE. Trimming took 4 bases from V and 2 from J, leaving 15 bases between them. CDR3 sequence (DNA): TGTGCCAGCAGCCCAACTGGAGCCCATAACACTGAAGCTTTCTTT. Protein product: CASSPTGAHNTEAFF.

The J gene is TRBJ2-1, the V gene TRBV28, with D perhaps TRBD2 (5 bases). CDR3 size: 12 residues. With 8 bases removed from V and 0 bases from J, the gap between germline ends came to 5 bases. Germline V gene sequence: CDR1 MDHEN, CDR2 SYDVKM. CDR3 nucleotide sequence: TGTGCCAGCCGGGACTCCTACAATGAGCAGTTCTTC. It translates to CASRDSYNEQFF.